This T cell receptor beta chain originates from a study of OX40 agonist ivuxolimab in advanced cancers. Study context: Cancers in dose escalation were hepatocellular, melanoma, renal cell and head and neck.

The germline V gene encodes CDR1 ENHRY and CDR2 SYGVKD. Trimming removed 0 bases from V and 2 bases from J, with 15 bases in between. This CDR3 spans 17 amino acids. The data were produced by immunoSEQ multiplex PCR, yet TCRdb's version contains in-frame clones alone and is incomplete. The sample records about 44,000 clones, 91% being singletons. Findings and limits, study-wide: Not determined was the antigen specificity of the expanded peripheral T cells. Individuals who were partial responders at 0.1-3.0 mg/kg had clonal expansion that ranked among the lowest.

Concerning this clone: Its specificity is not known.

The gene calls are TRBV10-3 and TRBJ2-3; D perhaps matches TRBD1 (5 bases). This material consisted of CD4+ or CD8+ T cells sorted from blood, taken in a trial of the OX40 agonist ivuxolimab. The receptor comes from an adult with an advanced solid tumor such as melanoma, head and neck, liver or kidney cancer. CDR3 bases: TGTGCCATCAGTGAGTCGTTGCTGGACACCCACACAGATACGCAGTATTTT. Protein sequence: CAISESLLDTHTDTQYF.